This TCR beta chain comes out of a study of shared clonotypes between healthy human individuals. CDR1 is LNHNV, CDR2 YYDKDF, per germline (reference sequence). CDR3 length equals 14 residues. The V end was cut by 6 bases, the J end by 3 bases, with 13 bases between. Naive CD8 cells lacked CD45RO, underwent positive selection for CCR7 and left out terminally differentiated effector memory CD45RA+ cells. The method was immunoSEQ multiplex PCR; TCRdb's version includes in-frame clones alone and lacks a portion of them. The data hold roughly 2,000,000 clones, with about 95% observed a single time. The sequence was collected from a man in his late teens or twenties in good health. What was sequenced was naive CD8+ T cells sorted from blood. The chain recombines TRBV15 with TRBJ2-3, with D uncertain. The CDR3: CATSPLIQTDTQYF. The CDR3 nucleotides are TGTGCCACCAGTCCTTTAATCCAGACAGATACGCAGTATTTT.